This TCR beta chain was captured in a study of OX40 agonist ivuxolimab in advanced cancers. Sequenced by immunoSEQ multiplex PCR; TCRdb stores in-frame clones only, minus some. Seen here are 65,000 to 90,000 clones, around 90% observed once, and the top ten hold roughly 0.5%. The origin of this receptor is an adult with an advanced solid tumor such as melanoma, head and neck, liver or kidney cancer. Material: CD4+ or CD8+ T cells sorted from blood, obtained in a trial of the OX40 agonist ivuxolimab.

CDR3 sequence reads: CASSLVGSTDTQYF. As DNA, the CDR3 is TGTGCCAGCAGCTTAGTGGGGAGCACAGATACGCAGTATTTT. The V call is TRBV11-2, the J call TRBJ2-3, with D unresolved. The CDR3 is 14 amino acids. Trimming cost V 1 base and J 0 bases, with 5 bases left between them. CDR1 is SGHAT and CDR2 is FQNNGV in the germline V gene.